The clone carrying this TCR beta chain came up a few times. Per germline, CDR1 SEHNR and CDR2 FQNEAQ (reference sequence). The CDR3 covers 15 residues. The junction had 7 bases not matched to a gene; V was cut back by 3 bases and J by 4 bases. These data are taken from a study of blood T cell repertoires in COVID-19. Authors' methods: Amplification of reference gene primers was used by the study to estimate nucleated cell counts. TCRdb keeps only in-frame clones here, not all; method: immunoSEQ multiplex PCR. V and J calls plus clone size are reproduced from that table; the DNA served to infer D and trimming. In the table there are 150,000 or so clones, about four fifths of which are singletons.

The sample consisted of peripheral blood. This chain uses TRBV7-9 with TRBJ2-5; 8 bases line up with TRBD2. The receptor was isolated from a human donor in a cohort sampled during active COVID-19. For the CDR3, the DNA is TGTGCCAGCAGCTTCGAAGCGGGAGATAGAGAGACCCAGTACTTC. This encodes CASSFEAGDRETQYF. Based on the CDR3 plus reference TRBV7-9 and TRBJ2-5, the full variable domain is DTGVSQNPRHKITKRGQNVTFRCDPISEHNRLYWYRQTLGQGPEFLTYFQNEAQLEKSRLLSDRFSAERPKGSFSTLEIQRTEQGDSAMYLCASSFEAGDRETQYFGPGTRLLVL.